The rows below give T cell receptor beta chains drawn from one sample of a study of blood T cells in healthy people across ages. Each CDR3 protein gets one entry after TCRdb re-called the 5' RACE reads with MiXCR. The repertoire consists of over 1,500,000 distinct CDR3 sequences, with 40% to 55% occurring once and the leading ten covering around 2.1%. The sequencing input was blood. These TCRs come from a woman aged 40 to 50 in good health. Both conserved end residues are part of each CDR3. D genes are given only for firm matches. Clone size is stated in some rows and not others, as once, few, many or a class when expanded.

D gene	V gene	J gene	clone size	CDR3 DNA	CDR3 protein
NA	TRBV7-2	TRBJ2-6	few	TGTGCCAGCAGTGATTACTCTGGGGCCAACGTCCTGACTTTC	CASSDYSGANVLTF
TRBD1	TRBV29-1	TRBJ2-3	NA	TGCAGCGTTGACCAGGGACAGTACACAGATACGCAGTATTTT	CSVDQGQYTDTQYF
NA	TRBV11-2	TRBJ1-6	NA	TGTGCCAGCAAGCGGCCCGAGGAATATAATTCACCCCTCCACTTT	CASKRPEEYNSPLHF
NA	TRBV11-1	TRBJ2-3	many	TGTGCCAGCAGCTTTGAGGATACGCAGTATTTT	CASSFEDTQYF
NA	TRBV15	TRBJ1-4	NA	TGTGCCACCAGCAGAGCGCGGACCGGGAATGAAAAACTGTTTTTT	CATSRARTGNEKLFF
NA	TRBV6-1	TRBJ1-1	NA	TGTGCCAGTGACCTAGGAGCGGCCACTGAAGCTTTCTTT	CASDLGAATEAFF
NA	TRBV7-6	TRBJ2-5	few	TGTGCCAGCAGCTTGGTCGTGTCAGGGAGAAGGATCCAAGAGACCCAGTACTTC	CASSLVVSGRRIQETQYF
NA	TRBV5-6	TRBJ1-2	NA	TGTGCCAGCAGCTTGATCTCCCAGATCTATGGCTACACCTTC	CASSLISQIYGYTF
TRBD2	TRBV4-1	TRBJ2-5	NA	TGCGCCAGCAGCCGAGTTAGCGGGGGGGCCCAGCAAGAGACCCAGTACTTC	CASSRVSGGAQQETQYF
NA	TRBV5-1	TRBJ2-6	few	TGCGCCAGCAGCTTGAGGTTTCAGGGGCCCGGCTCTGGGGCCAACGTCCTGACTTTC	CASSLRFQGPGSGANVLTF
TRBD2	TRBV5-1	TRBJ2-1	few	TGCGCCAGCAGCTTGCCTCCTAGCGGGGGGGCCGGTGAGCAGTTCTTC	CASSLPPSGGAGEQFF